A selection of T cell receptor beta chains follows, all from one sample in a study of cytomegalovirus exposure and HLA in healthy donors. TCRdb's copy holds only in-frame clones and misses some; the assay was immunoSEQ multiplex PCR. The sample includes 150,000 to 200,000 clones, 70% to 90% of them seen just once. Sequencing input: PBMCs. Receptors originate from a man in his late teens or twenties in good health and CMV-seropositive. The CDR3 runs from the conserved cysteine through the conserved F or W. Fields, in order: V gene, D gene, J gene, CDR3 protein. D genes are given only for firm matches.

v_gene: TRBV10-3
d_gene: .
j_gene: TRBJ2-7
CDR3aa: CAISASSYEQYF

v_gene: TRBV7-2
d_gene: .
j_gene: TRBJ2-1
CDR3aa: CASSLGLVNEQFF

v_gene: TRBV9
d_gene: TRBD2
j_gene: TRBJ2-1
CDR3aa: CASSAASGGVNEQFF

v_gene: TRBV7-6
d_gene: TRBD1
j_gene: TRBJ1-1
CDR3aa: CASSISGQGATEAFF

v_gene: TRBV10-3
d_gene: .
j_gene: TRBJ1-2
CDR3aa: CAISAEGSRYGYTF

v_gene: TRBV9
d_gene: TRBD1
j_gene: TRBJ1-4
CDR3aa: CASSGGQDRTNEKLFF

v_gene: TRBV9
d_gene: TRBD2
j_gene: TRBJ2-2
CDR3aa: CASSVGPGGNTGELFF

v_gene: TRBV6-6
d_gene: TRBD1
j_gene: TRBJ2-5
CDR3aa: CASSYYEGAALEQYF

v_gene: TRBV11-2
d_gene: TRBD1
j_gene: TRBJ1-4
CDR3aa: CASRFSIQGAGAEKLFF

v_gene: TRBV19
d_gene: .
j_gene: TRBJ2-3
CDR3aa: CASSIVPGVGLDTQYF

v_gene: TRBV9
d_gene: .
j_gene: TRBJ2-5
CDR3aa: CASSVGLEVGQETQYF

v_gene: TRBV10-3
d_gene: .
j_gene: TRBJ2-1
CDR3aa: CAISAGQPPNEQFF

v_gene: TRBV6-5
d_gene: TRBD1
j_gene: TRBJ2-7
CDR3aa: CASSPGTAYEQYF

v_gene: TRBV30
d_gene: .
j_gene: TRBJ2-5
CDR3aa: CAWRVQPPGTQYF

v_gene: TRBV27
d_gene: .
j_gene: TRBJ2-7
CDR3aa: CASSLGGGRGPYEQYF

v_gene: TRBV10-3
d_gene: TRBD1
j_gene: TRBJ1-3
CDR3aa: CASQGDENTIYF

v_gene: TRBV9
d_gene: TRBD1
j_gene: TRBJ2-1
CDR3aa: CASSVGQGARNEQFF

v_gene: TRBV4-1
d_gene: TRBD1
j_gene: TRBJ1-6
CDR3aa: CASSHSDSLRQGNSPLHF

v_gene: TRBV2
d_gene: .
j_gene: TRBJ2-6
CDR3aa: CASRYSGANVLTF